The TCR beta chain described here comes from a study of CD8+CD57+ T cells in acquired aplastic anemia (dated by TCRdb to 2017 to 2018). At the level of the whole study: A mean of approximately 2.9 ug of DNA, ranging from roughly 0.17 to 30 ug, was extracted from sorted CD4+ and CD8+ cells. CD8+CD57+ expansion was defined as frequency above the mean frequency observed in healthy subjects. Here is what the overall study found, with its caveats: Between patients and healthy controls, no significant difference in CD8+ Simpson's diversity was found (P=0.060). Although roughly 30 CD8+ CDR3 sequences were shared by patients and controls, these sequences appeared highly expressed in patients and within the immunodominant clones of patients.

The sample holds many counts of this clonotype. Which antigen it targets is not known. It has no much larger one-base neighbor in the sample; base qualities were not kept. Patients chosen for sequencing had shown expansion of CD8+CD57+ cells by flow cytometry. Every patient had severe acquired aplastic anemia, diagnosed using the International Study of Aplastic Anemia and Agranulocytosis and Camitta criteria. Patients had received no therapy at the time of blood sampling. In this study, sorted CD4+ and CD8+ T cells from the blood of healthy subjects and of severe aplastic anemia patients had their TCR repertoires deep-sequenced. In the USA, patient enrollment took place under clinicaltrials.gov protocols 00001620, 01623167, 00001397, 00071045, 00081523 and 00961064. Ficoll-Paque density gradient centrifugation was used to isolate peripheral blood mononuclear cells. Before DNA extraction, CD4+ and CD8+ T cells were sorted by FACS or by magnetic beads.

Profiling of TCR beta VDJ combinations and CDR3 sequences used genomic DNA as the template. TCR repertoire sequencing was run on an Illumina HiSeq 2000. The authors processed their data as follows. Repertoire assessment relied on Simpson's diversity index, CDR3 size and DJ length profiles, and TRBV/TRBJ rearrangement plots. The most abundant DNA sequence in the deep sequencing data was taken as the immunodominant clone. CDR3 amino acid sequences were screened for sharing across subjects and were compared with published repertoires and the VDJdb database. TCRdb reprocessing: public reads trimmed at Q25 with fastp, clones called with MiXCR, in-frame beta chains kept. Duplicate CDR3 protein sequences are folded into a single record with the most common DNA and genes. TCRdb's processing, not the authors', yielded these V and J calls. The sample records about 160,000 distinct CDR3 sequences, 40% to 50% of which are singletons. The leading ten clones occupy over 25% of the sample.

Trimming takes 4 bases off V and 4 bases off J; junction bases not matched to a gene: 13. The germline V gene gives CDR1 as SQVTM and CDR2 as ANQGSEA. The CDR3 numbers 16 residues from cysteine through phenylalanine. Just the 48-base CDR3 DNA is kept, in frame starting at base 1. Sequencing was done on a sample of sorted CD4+, CD8+, or CD8+CD57+ T cells (not recorded which) from PBMCs. This TCR was sampled from a human donor with aplastic anemia. Recombination connected TRBV29-1 to TRBJ1-3; 7 middle bases align to TRBD1. The CDR3 has the sequence CSVVRTGKMGGNTIYF. The nucleotide sequence reads as follows: TGCAGCGTTGTGAGGACAGGCAAGATGGGAGGAAACACCATATATTTT. Supplemented by the reference TRBV29-1 and TRBJ1-3 proteins around the CDR3, the complete variable domain is SAVISQKPSRDICQRGTSLTIQCQVDSQVTMMFWYRQQPGQSLTLIATANQGSEATYESGFVIDKFPISRPNLTFSTLTVSNMSPEDSSIYLCSVVRTGKMGGNTIYFGEGSWLTVV.